This T cell receptor beta chain originates from a study of CD8 T cells in ankylosing spondylitis. Whole-study results and caveats: A motif in TCR beta, a set of fewer than ten highly homologous variants, appeared characteristic of ankylosing spondylitis blood. Clones linked with disease were CD8+ and fairly uncommon in the peripheral blood. Reactive arthritis synovial fluid and blood were previously reported to contain some motif variants.

V was trimmed by 1 base and J by 0 bases, leaving 11 bases between them. Germline values: CDR1 SGHAT, CDR2 FQNNGV. CDR3 size: 16 residues. At least ten counts were recorded for this clonotype. Its antigen is not identified. MiXCR, applied by TCRdb to the 5' RACE reads, yields one record per CDR3 protein. The repertoire holds more than 200,000 distinct CDR3 sequences, with roughly a quarter as singletons. This sequence was found in a male donor with ankylosing spondylitis or in good health (not recorded which). The chain couples TRBV11-2 to TRBJ2-3; D may be TRBD1 or TRBD2 (5 bases each). Material: blood, either unsorted or a sorted T cell fraction (not recorded which). The CDR3 DNA follows: TGTGCCAGCAGCTTAGTCTGGGGGTCTAGCACAGATACGCAGTATTTT. It encodes CASSLVWGSSTDTQYF.